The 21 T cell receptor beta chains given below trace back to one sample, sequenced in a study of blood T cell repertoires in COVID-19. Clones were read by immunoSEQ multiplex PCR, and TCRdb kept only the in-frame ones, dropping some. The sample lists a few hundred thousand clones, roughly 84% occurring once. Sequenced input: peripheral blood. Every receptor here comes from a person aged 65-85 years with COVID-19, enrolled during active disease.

In DNA form, the CDR3 reads TGTGCCAGCAGTGTCCGGGCCGGGACTGCTAATGAAAAACTGTTTTTT. As protein: CASSVRAGTANEKLFF. The chain links TRBV2 to TRBJ1-4; TRBD1 might be the D (5 bases). The germline V gene has CDR1 SNHLY and CDR2 FYNNEI. This CDR3 has 16 amino acids. Trimming left V 4 bases short and J 3 bases short, with 15 bases between.

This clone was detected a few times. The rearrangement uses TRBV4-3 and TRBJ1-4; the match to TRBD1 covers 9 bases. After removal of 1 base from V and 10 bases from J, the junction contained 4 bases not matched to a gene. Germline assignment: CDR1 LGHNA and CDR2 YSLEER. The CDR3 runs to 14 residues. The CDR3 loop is CASSQGTGAGKLFF. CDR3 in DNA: TGCGCCAGCAGCCAAGGGACAGGGGCCGGAAAACTGTTTTTT.

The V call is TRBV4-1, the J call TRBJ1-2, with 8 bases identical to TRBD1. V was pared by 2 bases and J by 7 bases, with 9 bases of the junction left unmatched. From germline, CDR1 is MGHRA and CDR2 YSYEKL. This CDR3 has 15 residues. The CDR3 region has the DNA TGCGCCAGCAGCCAACGACAGGGGCCTATTTCTGGCTACACCTTC. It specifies CASSQRQGPISGYTF.

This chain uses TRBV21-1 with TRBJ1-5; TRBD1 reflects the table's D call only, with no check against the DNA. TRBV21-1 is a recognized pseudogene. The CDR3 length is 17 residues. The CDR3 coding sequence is TGTGCCAGCACCGTGGTCCAGGGGCCGCCCCCCAATCAGCCCCAGCATTTT. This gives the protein CASTVVQGPPPNQPQHF.

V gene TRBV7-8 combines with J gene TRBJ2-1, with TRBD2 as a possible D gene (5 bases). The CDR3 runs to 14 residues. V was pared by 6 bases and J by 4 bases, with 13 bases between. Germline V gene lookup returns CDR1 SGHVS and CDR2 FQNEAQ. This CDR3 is CASRSPGEYNEQFF. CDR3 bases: TGTGCCAGCAGAAGTCCCGGGGAGTACAATGAGCAGTTCTTC.

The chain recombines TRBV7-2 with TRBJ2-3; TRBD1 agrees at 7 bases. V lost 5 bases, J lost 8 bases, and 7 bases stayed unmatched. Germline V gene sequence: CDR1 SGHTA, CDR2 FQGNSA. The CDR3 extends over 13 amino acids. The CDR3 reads CASSLTGDGTQYF. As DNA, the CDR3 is TGTGCCAGCAGCCTTACAGGGGATGGTACGCAGTATTTT.

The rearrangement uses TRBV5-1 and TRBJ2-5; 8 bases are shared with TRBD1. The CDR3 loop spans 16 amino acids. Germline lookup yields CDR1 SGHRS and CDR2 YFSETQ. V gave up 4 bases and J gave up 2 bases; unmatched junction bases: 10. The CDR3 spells CASSATGTGIQETQYF. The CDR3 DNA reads TGCGCCAGCAGCGCCACCGGGACAGGTATACAAGAGACCCAGTACTTC. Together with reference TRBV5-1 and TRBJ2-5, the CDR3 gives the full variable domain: KAGVTQTPRYLIKTRGQQVTLSCSPISGHRSVSWYQQTPGQGLQFLFEYFSETQRNKGNFPGRFSGRQFSNSRSEMNVSTLELGDSALYLCASSATGTGIQETQYFGPGTRLLVL.

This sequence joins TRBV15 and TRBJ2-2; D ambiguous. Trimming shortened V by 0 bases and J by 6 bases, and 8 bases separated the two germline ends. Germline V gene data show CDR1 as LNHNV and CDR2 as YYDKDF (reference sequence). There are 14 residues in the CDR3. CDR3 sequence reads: CATSRDMIAGELFF. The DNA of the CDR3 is TGTGCCACCAGCAGAGATATGATAGCCGGGGAGCTGTTTTTT.

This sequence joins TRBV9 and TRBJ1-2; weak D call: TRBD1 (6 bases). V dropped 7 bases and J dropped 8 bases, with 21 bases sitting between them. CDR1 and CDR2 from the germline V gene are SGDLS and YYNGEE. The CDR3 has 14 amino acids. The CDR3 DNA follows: TGTGCCAGCGGCCAACAAGGCAGGGGTGGAGGCTACACCTTC. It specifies CASGQQGRGGGYTF.

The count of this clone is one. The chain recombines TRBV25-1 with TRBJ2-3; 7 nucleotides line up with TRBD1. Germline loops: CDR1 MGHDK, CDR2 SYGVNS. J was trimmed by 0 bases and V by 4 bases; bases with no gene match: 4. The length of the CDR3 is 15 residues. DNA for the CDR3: TGTGCCAGCAGTGGGTCGACAGGGAGCACAGATACGCAGTATTTT. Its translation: CASSGSTGSTDTQYF.

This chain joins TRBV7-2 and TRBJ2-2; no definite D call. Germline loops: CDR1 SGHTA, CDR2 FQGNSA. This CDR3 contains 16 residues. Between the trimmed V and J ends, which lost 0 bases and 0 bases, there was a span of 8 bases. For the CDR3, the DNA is TGTGCCAGCAGCTTAGCGATCCCGGCGAACACCGGGGAGCTGTTTTTT. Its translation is CASSLAIPANTGELFF.

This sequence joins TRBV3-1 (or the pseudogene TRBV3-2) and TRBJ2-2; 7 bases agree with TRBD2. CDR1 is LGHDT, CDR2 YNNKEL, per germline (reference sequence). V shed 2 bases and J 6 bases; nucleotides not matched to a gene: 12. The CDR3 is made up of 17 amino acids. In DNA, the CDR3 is TGTGCCAGCAGCCAACCCAGGGACTATGCTTCCCCCGGGGAGCTGTTTTTT. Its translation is CASSQPRDYASPGELFF.

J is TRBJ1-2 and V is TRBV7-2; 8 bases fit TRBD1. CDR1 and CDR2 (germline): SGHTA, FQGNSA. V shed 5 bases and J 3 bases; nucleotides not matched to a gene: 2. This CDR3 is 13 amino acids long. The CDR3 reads CASSPDRDYGYTF. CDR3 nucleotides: TGTGCCAGCAGCCCGGACAGGGACTATGGCTACACCTTC.

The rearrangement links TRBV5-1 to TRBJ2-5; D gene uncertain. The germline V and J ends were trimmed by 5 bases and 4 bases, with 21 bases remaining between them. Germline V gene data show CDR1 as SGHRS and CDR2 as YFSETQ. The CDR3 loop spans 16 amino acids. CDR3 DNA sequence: TGCGCCAGCAGTTACACCGGGTCGACGACCACAGAGACCCAGTACTTC. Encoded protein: CASSYTGSTTTETQYF.

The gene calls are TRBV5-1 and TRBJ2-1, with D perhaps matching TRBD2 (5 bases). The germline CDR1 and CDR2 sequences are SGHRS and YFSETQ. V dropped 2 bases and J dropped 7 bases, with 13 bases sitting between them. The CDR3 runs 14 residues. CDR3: CASSFSPSLNEQFF. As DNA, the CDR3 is TGCGCCAGCAGCTTCAGCCCTAGCCTAAATGAGCAGTTCTTC.

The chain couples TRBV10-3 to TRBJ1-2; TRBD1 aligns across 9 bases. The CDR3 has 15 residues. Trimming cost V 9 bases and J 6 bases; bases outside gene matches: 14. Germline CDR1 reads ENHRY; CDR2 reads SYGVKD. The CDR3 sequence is CAIGTGTGTFHGYTF. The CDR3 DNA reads TGTGCCATAGGAACCGGGACAGGGACTTTCCATGGCTACACCTTC.

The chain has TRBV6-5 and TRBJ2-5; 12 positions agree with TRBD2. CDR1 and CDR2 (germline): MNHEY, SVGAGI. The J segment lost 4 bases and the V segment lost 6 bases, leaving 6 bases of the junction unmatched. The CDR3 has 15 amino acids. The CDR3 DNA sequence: TGTGCCAGCAGCGGTTCGACTAGCGGGGGAGAGACCCAGTACTTC. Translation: CASSGSTSGGETQYF.

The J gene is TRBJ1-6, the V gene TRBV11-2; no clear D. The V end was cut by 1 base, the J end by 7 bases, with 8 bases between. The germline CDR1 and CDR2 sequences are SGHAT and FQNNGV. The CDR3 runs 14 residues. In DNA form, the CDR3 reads TGTGCCAGCAGCTTAGGGGCCGTAAATTCACCCCTCCACTTT. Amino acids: CASSLGAVNSPLHF.

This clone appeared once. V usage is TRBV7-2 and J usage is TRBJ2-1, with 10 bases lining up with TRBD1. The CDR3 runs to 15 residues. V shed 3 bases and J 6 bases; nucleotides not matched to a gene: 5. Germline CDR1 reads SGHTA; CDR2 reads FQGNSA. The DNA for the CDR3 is TGTGCCAGCAGCTTTGGGGACAGGGGTGGCAATGAGCAGTTCTTC. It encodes CASSFGDRGGNEQFF.

In nucleotides, the CDR3 is TGTGCCAGCAGCGCCGCCCGGGGCACCGGGGAGCTGTTTTTT. Protein product: CASSAARGTGELFF. The chain uses TRBV11-1 and TRBJ2-2; maybe TRBD2 (5 bases). Germline V gene data show CDR1 as SGHAT and CDR2 as FQDESV (reference sequence). The V end lost 5 bases, the J end lost 4 bases, and 11 bases lay between the germline ends. The CDR3 contains 14 residues.

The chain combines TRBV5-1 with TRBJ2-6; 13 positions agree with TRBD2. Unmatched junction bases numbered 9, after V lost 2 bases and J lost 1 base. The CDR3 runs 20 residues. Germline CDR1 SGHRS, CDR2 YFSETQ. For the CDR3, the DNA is TGCGCCAGCAGCTTCCTCCCCGGGACTAGCGGGATTTCTGGGGCCAACGTCCTGACTTTC. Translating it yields CASSFLPGTSGISGANVLTF.